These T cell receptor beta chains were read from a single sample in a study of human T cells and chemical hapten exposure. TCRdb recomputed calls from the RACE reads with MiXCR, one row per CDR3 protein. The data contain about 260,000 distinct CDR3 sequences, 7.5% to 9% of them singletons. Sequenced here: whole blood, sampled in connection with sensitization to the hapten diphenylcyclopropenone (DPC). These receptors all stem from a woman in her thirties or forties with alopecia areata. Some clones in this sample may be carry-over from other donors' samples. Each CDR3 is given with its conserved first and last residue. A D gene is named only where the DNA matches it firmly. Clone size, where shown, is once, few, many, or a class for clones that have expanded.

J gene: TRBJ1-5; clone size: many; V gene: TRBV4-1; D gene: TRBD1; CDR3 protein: CASSPRQGVDQPQHF; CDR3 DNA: TGCGCCAGCAGCCCAAGACAGGGGGTCGACCAGCCCCAGCATTTT
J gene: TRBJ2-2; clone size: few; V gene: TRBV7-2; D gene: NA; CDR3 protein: CASSSDGYTGELFF; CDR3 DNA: TGTGCCAGCAGTTCCGACGGGTACACCGGGGAGCTGTTTTTT
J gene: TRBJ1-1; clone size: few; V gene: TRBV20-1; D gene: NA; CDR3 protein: CSVQQGFLTEAFF; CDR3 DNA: TGCAGTGTTCAACAGGGATTTCTAACTGAAGCTTTCTTT
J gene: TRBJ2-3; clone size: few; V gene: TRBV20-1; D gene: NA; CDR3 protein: CSARTGSFTDTQYF; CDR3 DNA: TGCAGTGCTAGAACCGGGTCCTTCACAGATACGCAGTATTTT
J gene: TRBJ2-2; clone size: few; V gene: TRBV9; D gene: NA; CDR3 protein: CASSPTWSENTGELFF; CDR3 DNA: TGTGCCAGCAGCCCCACATGGAGTGAGAACACCGGGGAGCTGTTTTTT
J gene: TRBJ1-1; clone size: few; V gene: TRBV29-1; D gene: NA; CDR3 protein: CSARDRPGGGTEAFF; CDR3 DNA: TGCAGCGCCAGGGACCGCCCTGGGGGAGGTACTGAAGCTTTCTTT
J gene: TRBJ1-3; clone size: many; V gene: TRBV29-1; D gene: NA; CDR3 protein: CSAQDGRDTIYF; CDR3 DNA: TGCAGCGCTCAAGACGGACGGGACACCATATATTTT
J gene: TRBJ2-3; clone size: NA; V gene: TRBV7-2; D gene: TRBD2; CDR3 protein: CASSPPGGGPGQHTQYF; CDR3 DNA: TGTGCCAGCAGCCCCCCCGGGGGGGGACCCGGGCAGCATACGCAGTATTTT
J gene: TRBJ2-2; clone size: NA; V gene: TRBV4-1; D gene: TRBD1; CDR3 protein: CASSTTRQGAAGELFF; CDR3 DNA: TGCGCCAGCAGTACCACGAGACAGGGGGCGGCCGGGGAGCTGTTTTTT
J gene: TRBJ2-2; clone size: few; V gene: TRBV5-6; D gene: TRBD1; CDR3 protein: CASSSDRGLTGELFF; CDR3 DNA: TGTGCCAGCAGCTCAGACAGGGGGCTCACCGGGGAGCTGTTTTTT
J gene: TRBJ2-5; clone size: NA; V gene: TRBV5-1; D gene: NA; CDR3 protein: CASSVTGTETQYF; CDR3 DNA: TGCGCCAGCAGCGTTACTGGGACCGAGACCCAGTACTTC
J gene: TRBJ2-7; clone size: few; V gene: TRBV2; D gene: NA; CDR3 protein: CASSTGASYEQYF; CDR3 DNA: TGTGCCAGCAGTACCGGTGCCTCCTACGAGCAGTACTTC
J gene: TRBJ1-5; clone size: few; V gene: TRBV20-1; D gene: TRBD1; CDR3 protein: CSARRTGVNQPQHF; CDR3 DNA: TGCAGTGCTAGGAGGACAGGGGTCAATCAGCCCCAGCATTTT
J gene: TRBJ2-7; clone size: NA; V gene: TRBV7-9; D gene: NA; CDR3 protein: CASSRWRAELSYEQYF; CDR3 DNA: TGTGCCAGCAGCCGGTGGCGGGCAGAGCTTTCCTACGAGCAGTACTTC
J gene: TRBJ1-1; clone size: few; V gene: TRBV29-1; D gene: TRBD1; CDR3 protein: CSGLGQYTEAFF; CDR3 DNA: TGCAGCGGCCTGGGACAGTACACTGAAGCTTTCTTT
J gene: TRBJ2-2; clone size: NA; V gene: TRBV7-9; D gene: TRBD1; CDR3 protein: CASSLTGLGGELFF; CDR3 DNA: TGTGCCAGCAGCTTGACAGGGCTCGGCGGGGAGCTGTTTTTT